This section outlines one T cell receptor beta chain sequence together with its context. What it recognizes is unknown. This sample was included in a study of T cells in Graves' hyperthyroidism and ophthalmopathy. Study findings and constraints: Model-based prediction identified ophthalmopathy a median 6.5 months prior to its onset. Most thyroid clonotypes expanded above 0.001 appeared in blood too.

The source material, RNA transcripts, was used to amplify TCR beta CDR3 regions. Researchers ran a first-round RT-PCR on the TCR CDR3 using the HTBI primer set. TCRdb recomputed calls from the multiplex PCR reads with MiXCR, one row per CDR3 protein. The sample shows hundreds of thousands of distinct CDR3 sequences, about 45% of them seen only once. Patients having uncontrolled infection, another autoimmune disease, pregnancy or lactation were not included. On the basis of clinical symptoms, serum thyroxine and TRAb, thyroid ultrasound and orbital computed tomography, diagnoses were made. The source is an adult man with Graves' disease, either hyperthyroidism or ophthalmopathy (not recorded which). Sequencing was carried out using peripheral blood or thyroid tissue (not recorded which).

This chain's CDR3 is CATSSYVQNTEAFF. The CDR3 coding sequence is TGTGCCACCAGCAGTTACGTTCAGAACACTGAAGCTTTCTTT. The rearrangement joins TRBV15 to TRBJ1-1; the D is unclear. The V and J ends lost 3 bases and 1 base respectively, with 9 bases between them. Germline V gene lookup returns CDR1 LNHNV and CDR2 YYDKDF (reference sequence). The length of the CDR3 is 14 residues.